This T cell receptor (beta chain) derives from a study of CD8 T cells in ankylosing spondylitis. Each CDR3 protein is one row after TCRdb ran MiXCR on the 5' RACE reads. The top ten hold about 8.2% of the sample, which has hundreds of thousands of distinct CDR3 sequences, around 19% seen once. This clonotype was recorded a few times. This clonotype originated in a male donor with ankylosing spondylitis or in good health (not recorded which). Sample: blood, either unsorted or a sorted T cell fraction (not recorded which).

CDR3 sequence: CASSPRLAGESDEQFF. The CDR3 nucleotides read TGCGCCAGCAGCCCGCGACTAGCGGGAGAATCGGATGAGCAGTTCTTC. The gene calls are TRBV4-1 and TRBJ2-1; 12 positions match TRBD2. J gave up 8 bases and V 4 bases, and 9 bases lay outside the gene matches. Germline assignment: CDR1 MGHRA and CDR2 YSYEKL. This CDR3 has 16 amino acids.